This T cell receptor beta chain is drawn from a study of technical replicates of blood from several donors. This CDR3 has 14 residues. Germline CDR1 reads SGHTA; CDR2 reads FQGNSA. Trimming left V 6 bases short and J 1 base short, with 9 bases between. The protocol was immunoSEQ multiplex PCR, while the TCRdb copy is restricted to in-frame clones and leaves out a portion. The table has 65,000 to 90,000 clones, around 93% seen once; the top ten hold less than 0.3%. The sample was T cells isolated from PBMCs. The receptor was isolated from a human donor in good health. The V gene is TRBV7-2, the J gene TRBJ2-2; D remains ambiguous. The CDR3 nucleotides read TGTGCCAGCAGTCGTCGGTGGAACACCGGGGAGCTGTTTTTT. Translation: CASSRRWNTGELFF.